This entry features one TCR beta chain sequence. Its antigen is currently unknown. V was cut by 7 bases and J by 2 bases, with 9 bases left in between. The CDR3 runs 12 residues. These data are taken from a study of T cell repertoires in cytomegalovirus infection. About the study: CMV infection together with matching HLA type was indicated by public TCR beta signatures.

Whole-study findings and limits: It was HLA-C-restricted CMV-specific TCR beta clonotypes that dominated the response ex vivo. Cumulative public TCR beta family frequency identified carriers of CMV plus the relevant HLA.

MiXCR, applied by TCRdb to the reads, yields one record per CDR3 protein. This sample carries some 940,000 distinct CDR3 sequences, approximately 32% of them seen once, and the ten largest clones take 13%. The clonotype originates from a human donor in good health (CMV status not recorded). Some clones in this sample may be carry-over from other donors' samples. This specimen consisted of cultured CD8+ T cells from PBMCs, obtained from culture after CMV antigen stimulation. The J gene is TRBJ2-7, the V gene TRBV12-3 or TRBV12-4; tentative D call: TRBD2 (5 bases). In nucleotides, the CDR3 is TGTGCCAGCACCCCGGGGACCTACGAGCAGTACTTC. Translating it yields CASTPGTYEQYF.